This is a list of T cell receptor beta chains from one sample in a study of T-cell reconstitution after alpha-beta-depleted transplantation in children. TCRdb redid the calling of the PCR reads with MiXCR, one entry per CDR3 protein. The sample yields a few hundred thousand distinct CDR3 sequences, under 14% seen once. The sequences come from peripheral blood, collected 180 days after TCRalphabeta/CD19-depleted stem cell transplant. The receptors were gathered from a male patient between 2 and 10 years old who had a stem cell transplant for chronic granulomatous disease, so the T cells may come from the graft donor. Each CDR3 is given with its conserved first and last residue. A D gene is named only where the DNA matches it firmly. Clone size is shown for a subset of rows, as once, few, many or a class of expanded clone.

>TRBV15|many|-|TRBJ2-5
CATSRDRADQETQYF
TGTGCCACCAGCAGAGATAGGGCGGATCAAGAGACCCAGTACTTC
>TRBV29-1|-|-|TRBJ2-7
CSAGGISYEQYF
TGCAGCGCAGGGGGGATTTCCTACGAGCAGTACTTC
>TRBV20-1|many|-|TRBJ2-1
CSARDPSTGYNEQFF
TGCAGTGCTAGAGATCCCTCTACAGGTTACAATGAGCAGTTCTTC
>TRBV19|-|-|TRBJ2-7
CASSIDVGTTYEQYF
TGTGCCAGTAGTATAGATGTAGGGACAACCTACGAGCAGTACTTC
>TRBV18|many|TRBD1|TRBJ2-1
CASSPSQGAYNEQFF
TGTGCCAGCTCACCATCGCAGGGGGCTTACAATGAGCAGTTCTTC
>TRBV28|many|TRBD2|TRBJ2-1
CASSVLAGASSEQFF
TGTGCCAGCAGTGTCCTAGCGGGAGCGTCGAGTGAGCAGTTCTTC
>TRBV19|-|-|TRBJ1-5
CASSMWLGGGNNQPQHF
TGTGCCAGTAGTATGTGGCTCGGGGGAGGAAACAATCAGCCCCAGCATTTT
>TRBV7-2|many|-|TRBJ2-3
CASTRGESTDTQYF
TGTGCCAGCACCCGTGGGGAGAGCACAGATACGCAGTATTTT
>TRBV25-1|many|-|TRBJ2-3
CASSHRVGTDTQYF
TGTGCCAGCAGTCACAGGGTTGGCACAGATACGCAGTATTTT
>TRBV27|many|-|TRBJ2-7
CASSFHNTHPKSYEQYF
TGTGCCAGCAGTTTCCACAATACTCATCCCAAATCCTACGAGCAGTACTTC
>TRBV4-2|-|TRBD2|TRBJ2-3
CASSQDQGLAGSSGDTQYF
TGTGCCAGCAGCCAAGATCAAGGACTAGCGGGATCCTCGGGAGATACGCAGTATTTT
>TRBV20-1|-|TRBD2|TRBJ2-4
CSARRGGSLGNIQYF
TGCAGTGCTAGACGGGGGGGGTCCCTCGGTAACATTCAGTACTTC
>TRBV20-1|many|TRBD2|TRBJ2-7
CSAIRLAGGEQYF
TGCAGTGCTATCCGACTAGCGGGTGGCGAGCAGTACTTC
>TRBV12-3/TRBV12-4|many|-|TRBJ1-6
CASTPRRGSSPLHF
TGTGCCAGCACCCCGCGAAGGGGAAGCTCACCCCTCCACTTT
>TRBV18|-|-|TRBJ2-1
CASSPLATSYNEQFF
TGTGCCAGCTCACCATTGGCGACCTCCTACAATGAGCAGTTCTTC
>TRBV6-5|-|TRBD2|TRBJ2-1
CVSSYGLAGGNEQFF
TGTGTCAGCAGTTATGGGCTAGCGGGAGGTAATGAGCAGTTCTTC
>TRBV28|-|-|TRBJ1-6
CASSQLIGDRINSPLHF
TGTGCCAGCAGTCAACTGATAGGCGACAGGATCAATTCACCCCTCCACTTT
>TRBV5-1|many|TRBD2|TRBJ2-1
CASSITSTGGSSYNEQFF
TGCGCCAGCAGCATCACGTCTACGGGCGGGAGCTCCTACAATGAGCAGTTCTTC
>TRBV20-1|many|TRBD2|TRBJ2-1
CSARREGGPIHEQFF
TGCAGTGCCCGGAGGGAGGGAGGGCCGATACATGAGCAGTTCTTC
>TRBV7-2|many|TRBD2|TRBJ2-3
CASSFKLAGTQYF
TGTGCCAGCAGCTTCAAGCTAGCGGGTACGCAGTATTTT
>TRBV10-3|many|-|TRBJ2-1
CAISDRIRDEQFF
TGTGCCATCAGTGACCGGATTCGCGATGAGCAGTTCTTC
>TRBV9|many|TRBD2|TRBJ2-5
CASNRGGNQETQYF
TGTGCCAGCAATCGCGGGGGGAACCAAGAGACCCAGTACTTC